These T cell receptor beta chains were read from a single sample in a study of T cell responses to AZD1222 COVID-19 vaccine. Here immunoSEQ multiplex PCR was the method, and the copy in TCRdb shows in-frame clones only, minus some. The data contain more than 100,000 clones, around 85% of them singletons. The specimen was peripheral blood, collected 28 days after the second dose of the MenACWY control vaccine. The receptors stem from an adult who received the MenACWY meningococcal vaccine as a control. Each CDR3 is given with its conserved first and last residue. A D gene is named only where the DNA matches it firmly. Not all rows give a size; the values are once, few, many and, for expanded clones, a class.

D gene	V gene	clone size	J gene	CDR3 protein	CDR3 DNA
NA	TRBV14	NA	TRBJ1-1	CASGGTAQAFF	TGTGCCAGCGGGGGGACGGCTCAAGCTTTCTTT
NA	TRBV28	NA	TRBJ1-2	CASSAMDGYTF	TGTGCCAGCAGCGCTATGGATGGCTACACCTTC
NA	TRBV11-2	NA	TRBJ2-2	CASNYRWTGELFF	TGTGCCAGCAACTATCGTTGGACCGGGGAGCTGTTTTTT
TRBD1	TRBV5-4	NA	TRBJ1-1	CASSLTNRGATEAFF	TGTGCCAGCAGCTTAACAAACAGGGGGGCCACTGAAGCTTTCTTT
NA	TRBV19	NA	TRBJ1-2	CASSIGRGSYGYTF	TGTGCCAGTAGTATCGGTAGGGGAAGCTATGGCTACACCTTC
NA	TRBV5-5	NA	TRBJ1-4	CASSVRDKLFF	TGTGCCAGCAGCGTCAGGGACAAACTGTTTTTT
NA	TRBV4-1	NA	TRBJ1-2	CASSEGVDYGYTF	TGCGCCAGCAGCGAAGGGGTTGACTATGGCTACACCTTC
NA	TRBV24-1	NA	TRBJ1-2	CATSEEILMATPF	TGTGCCACCAGCGAAGAGATATTAATGGCTACACCCTTC
TRBD1	TRBV5-1	NA	TRBJ1-4	CASSLTGSSTNEKLFF	TGCGCCAGCAGCCTGACAGGGAGCTCAACTAATGAAAAACTGTTTTTT
NA	TRBV21-1	few	TRBJ2-7	CASSKVRSWTGPCYEQYF	TGTGCCAGCAGCAAAGTTAGGTCTTGGACCGGGCCTTGCTACGAGCAGTACTTC
NA	TRBV2	NA	TRBJ1-5	CASRLGQPQHF	TGTGCCAGCAGATTGGGCCAGCCCCAGCATTTT